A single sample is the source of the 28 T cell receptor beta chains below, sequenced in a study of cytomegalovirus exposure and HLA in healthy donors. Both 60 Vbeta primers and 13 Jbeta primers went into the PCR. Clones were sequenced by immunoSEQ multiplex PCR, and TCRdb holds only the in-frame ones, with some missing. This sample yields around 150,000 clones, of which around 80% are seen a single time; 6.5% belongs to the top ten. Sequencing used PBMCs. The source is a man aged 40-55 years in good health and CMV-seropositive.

The CDR3 spells CASSLVGGTGELFF. The CDR3 coding sequence is TGTGCCAGCAGCCTTGTTGGGGGGACCGGGGAGCTGTTTTTT. V usage is TRBV7-3 and J usage is TRBJ2-2; perhaps TRBD2 as D (6 bases). V was clipped by 5 bases and J by 5 bases, with 12 bases between them. This CDR3 is built from 14 residues. In germline, CDR1 is SGHTA, CDR2 FQGTGA.

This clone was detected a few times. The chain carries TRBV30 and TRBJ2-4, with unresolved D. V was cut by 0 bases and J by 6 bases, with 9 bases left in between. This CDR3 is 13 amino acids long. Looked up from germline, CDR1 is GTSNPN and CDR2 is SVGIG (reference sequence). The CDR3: CAWSVNGRNIQYF. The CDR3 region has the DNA TGTGCCTGGAGTGTAAATGGGCGAAACATTCAGTACTTC. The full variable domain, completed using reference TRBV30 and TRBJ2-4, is SQTIHQWPATLVQPVGSPLSLECTVEGTSNPNLYWYRQAAGRGLQLLFYSVGIGQISSEVPQNLSASRPQDRQFILSSKKLLLSDSGFYLCAWSVNGRNIQYFGAGTRLSVL.

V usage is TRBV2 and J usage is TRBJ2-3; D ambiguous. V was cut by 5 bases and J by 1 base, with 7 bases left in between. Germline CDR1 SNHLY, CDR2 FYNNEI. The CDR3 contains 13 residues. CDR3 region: CASSSEGTDTQYF. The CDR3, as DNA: TGTGCCAGCAGTAGCGAGGGCACAGATACGCAGTATTTT.

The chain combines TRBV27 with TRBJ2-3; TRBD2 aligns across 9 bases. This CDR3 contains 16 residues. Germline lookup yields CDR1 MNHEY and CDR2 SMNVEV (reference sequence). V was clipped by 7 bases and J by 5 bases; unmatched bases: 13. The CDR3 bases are TGTGCCAGCACCACCTGGGGGACAGCGGGAGGAGATACGCAGTATTTT. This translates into CASTTWGTAGGDTQYF.

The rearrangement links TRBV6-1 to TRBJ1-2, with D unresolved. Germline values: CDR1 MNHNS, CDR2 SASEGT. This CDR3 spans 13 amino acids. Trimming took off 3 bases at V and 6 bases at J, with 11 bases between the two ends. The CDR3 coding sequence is TGTGCCAGCAGTGACTTAGGGAGGGATGGCTACACCTTC. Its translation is CASSDLGRDGYTF.

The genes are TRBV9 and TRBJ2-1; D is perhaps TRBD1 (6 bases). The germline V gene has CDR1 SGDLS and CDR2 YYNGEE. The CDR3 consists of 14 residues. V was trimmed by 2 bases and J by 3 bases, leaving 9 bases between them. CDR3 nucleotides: TGTGCCAGCAGCGTCGGGACACGCTACAATGAGCAGTTCTTC. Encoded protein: CASSVGTRYNEQFF. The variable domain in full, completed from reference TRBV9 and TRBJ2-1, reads DSGVTQTPKHLITATGQRVTLRCSPRSGDLSVYWYQQSLDQGLQFLIQYYNGEERAKGNILERFSAQQFPDLHSELNLSSLELGDSALYFCASSVGTRYNEQFFGPGTRLTVL.

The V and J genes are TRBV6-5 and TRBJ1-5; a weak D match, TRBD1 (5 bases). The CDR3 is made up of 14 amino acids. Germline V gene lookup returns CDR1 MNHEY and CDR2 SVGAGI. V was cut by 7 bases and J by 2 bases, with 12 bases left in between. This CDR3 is CASTLTEGNQPQHF. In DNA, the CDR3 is TGTGCCAGCACCCTGACAGAGGGCAATCAGCCCCAGCATTTT.

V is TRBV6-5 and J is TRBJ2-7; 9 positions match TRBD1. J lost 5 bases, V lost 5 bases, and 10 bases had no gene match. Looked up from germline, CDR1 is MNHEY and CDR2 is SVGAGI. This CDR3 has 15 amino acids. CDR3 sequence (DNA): TGTGCCAGCAGTCCTTCCTGGGACAGGGCCCACGAGCAGTACTTC. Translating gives CASSPSWDRAHEQYF.

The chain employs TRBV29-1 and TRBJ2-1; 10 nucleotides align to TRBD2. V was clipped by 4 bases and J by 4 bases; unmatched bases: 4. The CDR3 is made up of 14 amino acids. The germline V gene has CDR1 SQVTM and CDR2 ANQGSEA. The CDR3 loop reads CSVAETSGYNEQFF. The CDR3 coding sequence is TGCAGCGTTGCTGAGACTAGCGGGTACAATGAGCAGTTCTTC.

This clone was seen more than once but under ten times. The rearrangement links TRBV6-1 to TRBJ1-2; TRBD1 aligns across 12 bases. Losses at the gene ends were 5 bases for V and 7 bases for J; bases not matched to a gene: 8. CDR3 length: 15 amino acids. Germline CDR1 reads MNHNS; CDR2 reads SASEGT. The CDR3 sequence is CASSSRDRGLFGYTF. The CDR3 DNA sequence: TGTGCCAGCAGTTCCCGGGACAGGGGGCTCTTTGGCTACACCTTC.

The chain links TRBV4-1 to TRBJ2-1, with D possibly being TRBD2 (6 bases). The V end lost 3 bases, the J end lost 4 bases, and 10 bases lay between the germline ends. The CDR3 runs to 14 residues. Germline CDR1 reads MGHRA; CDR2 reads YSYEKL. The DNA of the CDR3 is TGCGCCAGCAGCCAGGGACTTCTATACAATGAGCAGTTCTTC. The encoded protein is CASSQGLLYNEQFF.

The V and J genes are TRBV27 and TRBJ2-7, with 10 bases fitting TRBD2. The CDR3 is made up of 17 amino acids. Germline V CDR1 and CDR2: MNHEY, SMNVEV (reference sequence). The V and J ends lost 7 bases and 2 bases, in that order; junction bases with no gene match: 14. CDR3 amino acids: CASTSMPGLADTYEQYF. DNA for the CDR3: TGTGCCAGCACCAGTATGCCTGGACTAGCGGACACCTACGAGCAGTACTTC.

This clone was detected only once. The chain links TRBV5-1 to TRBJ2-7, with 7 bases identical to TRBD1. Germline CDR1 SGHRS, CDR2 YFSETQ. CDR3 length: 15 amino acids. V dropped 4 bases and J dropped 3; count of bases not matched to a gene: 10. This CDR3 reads CASSVQPGQSYEQYF. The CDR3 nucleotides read TGCGCCAGCAGCGTTCAACCGGGACAGAGCTACGAGCAGTACTTC. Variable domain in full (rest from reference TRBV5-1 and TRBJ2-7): KAGVTQTPRYLIKTRGQQVTLSCSPISGHRSVSWYQQTPGQGLQFLFEYFSETQRNKGNFPGRFSGRQFSNSRSEMNVSTLELGDSALYLCASSVQPGQSYEQYFGPGTRLTVT.

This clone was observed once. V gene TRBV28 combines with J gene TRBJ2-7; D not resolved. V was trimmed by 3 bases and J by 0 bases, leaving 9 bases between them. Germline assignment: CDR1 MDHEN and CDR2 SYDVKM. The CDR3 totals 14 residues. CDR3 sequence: CASSFRVSSYEQYF. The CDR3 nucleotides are TGTGCCAGCAGTTTCCGAGTGAGCTCCTACGAGCAGTACTTC.

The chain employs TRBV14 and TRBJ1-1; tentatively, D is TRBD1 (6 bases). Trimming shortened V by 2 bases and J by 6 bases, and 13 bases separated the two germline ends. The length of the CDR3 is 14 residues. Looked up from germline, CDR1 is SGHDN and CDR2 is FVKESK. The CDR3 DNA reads TGTGCCAGCAGCCAACGGGGGGCCGTGCCTGAAGCTTTCTTT. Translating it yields CASSQRGAVPEAFF. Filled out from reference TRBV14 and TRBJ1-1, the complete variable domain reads EAGVTQFPSHSVIEKGQTVTLRCDPISGHDNLYWYRRVMGKEIKFLLHFVKESKQDESGMPNNRFLAERTGGTYSTLKVQPAELEDSGVYFCASSQRGAVPEAFFGQGTRLTVV.

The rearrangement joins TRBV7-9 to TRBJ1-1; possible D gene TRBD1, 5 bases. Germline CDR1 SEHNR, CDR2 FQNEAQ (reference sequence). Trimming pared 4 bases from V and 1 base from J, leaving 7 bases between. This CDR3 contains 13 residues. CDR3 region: CASSWGGNTEAFF. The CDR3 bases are TGTGCCAGCAGCTGGGGGGGGAACACTGAAGCTTTCTTT.

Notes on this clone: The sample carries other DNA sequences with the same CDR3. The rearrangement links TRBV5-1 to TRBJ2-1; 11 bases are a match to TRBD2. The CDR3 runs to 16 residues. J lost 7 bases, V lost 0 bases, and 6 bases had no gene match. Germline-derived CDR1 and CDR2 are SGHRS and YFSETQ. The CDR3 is CASSLGFSGRANEQFF. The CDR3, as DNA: TGCGCCAGCAGCTTGGGATTTAGCGGGAGGGCGAATGAGCAGTTCTTC.

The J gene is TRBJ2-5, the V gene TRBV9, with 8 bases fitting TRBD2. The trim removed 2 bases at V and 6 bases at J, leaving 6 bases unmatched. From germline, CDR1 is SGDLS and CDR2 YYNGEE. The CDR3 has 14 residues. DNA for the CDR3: TGTGCCAGCAGCGTTACGGGAGGGTTAAAGACCCAGTACTTC. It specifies CASSVTGGLKTQYF.

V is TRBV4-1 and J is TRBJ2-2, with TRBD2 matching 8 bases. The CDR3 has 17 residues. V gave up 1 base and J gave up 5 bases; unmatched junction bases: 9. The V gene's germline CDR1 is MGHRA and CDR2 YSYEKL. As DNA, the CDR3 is TGCGCCAGCAGCCAAGTAAGGAGCGGGAGTGGAACCGGGGAGCTGTTTTTT. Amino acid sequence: CASSQVRSGSGTGELFF.

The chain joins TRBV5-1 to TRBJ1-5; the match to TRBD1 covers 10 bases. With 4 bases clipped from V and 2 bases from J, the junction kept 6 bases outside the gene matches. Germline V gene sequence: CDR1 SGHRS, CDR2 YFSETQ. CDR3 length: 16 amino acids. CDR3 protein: CASSRTGTGGNQPQHF. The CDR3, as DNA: TGCGCCAGCAGCCGGACCGGGACAGGGGGCAATCAGCCCCAGCATTTT.

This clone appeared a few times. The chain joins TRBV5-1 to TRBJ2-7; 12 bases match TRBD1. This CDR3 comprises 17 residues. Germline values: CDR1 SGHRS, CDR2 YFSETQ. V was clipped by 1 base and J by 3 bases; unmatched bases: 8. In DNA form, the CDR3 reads TGCGCCAGCAGCTTGAAAGTTGGGGACAGGGGGCTCTACGAGCAGTACTTC. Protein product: CASSLKVGDRGLYEQYF. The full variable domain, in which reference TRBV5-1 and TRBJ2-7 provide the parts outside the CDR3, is KAGVTQTPRYLIKTRGQQVTLSCSPISGHRSVSWYQQTPGQGLQFLFEYFSETQRNKGNFPGRFSGRQFSNSRSEMNVSTLELGDSALYLCASSLKVGDRGLYEQYFGPGTRLTVT.

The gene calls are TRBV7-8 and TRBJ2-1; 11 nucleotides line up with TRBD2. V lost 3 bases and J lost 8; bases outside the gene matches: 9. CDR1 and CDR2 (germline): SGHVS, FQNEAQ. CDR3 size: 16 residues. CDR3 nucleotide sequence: TGTGCCAGCAGCTTCCCTACTAGCGGGAGAGGGCATGAGCAGTTCTTC. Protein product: CASSFPTSGRGHEQFF.

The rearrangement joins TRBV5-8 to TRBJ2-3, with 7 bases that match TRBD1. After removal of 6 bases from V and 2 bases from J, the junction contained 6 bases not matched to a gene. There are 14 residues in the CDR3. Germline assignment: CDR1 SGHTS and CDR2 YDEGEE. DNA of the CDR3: TGTGCCAGCACTCTACAGGGGTACACAGATACGCAGTATTTT. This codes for CASTLQGYTDTQYF. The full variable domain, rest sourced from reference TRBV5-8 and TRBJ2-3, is EAGVTQSPTHLIKTRGQQATLRCSPISGHTSVYWYQQALGLGLQFLLWYDEGEERNRGNFPPRFSGRQFPNYSSELNVNALELEDSALYLCASTLQGYTDTQYFGPGTRLTVL.

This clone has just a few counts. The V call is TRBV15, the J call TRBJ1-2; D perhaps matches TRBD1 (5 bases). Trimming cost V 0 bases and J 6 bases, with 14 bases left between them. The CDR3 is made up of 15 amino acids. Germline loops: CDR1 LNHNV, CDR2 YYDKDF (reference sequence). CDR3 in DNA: TGTGCCACCAGCAGAGATTTGCAGGGCCTCGATGGCTACACCTTC. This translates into CATSRDLQGLDGYTF.

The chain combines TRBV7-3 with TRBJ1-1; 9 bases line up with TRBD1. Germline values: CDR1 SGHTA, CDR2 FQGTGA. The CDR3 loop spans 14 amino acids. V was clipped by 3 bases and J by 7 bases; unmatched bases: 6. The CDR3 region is CASSFLGQGGEAFF. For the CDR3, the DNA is TGTGCCAGCAGCTTCCTGGGACAGGGCGGTGAAGCTTTCTTT.

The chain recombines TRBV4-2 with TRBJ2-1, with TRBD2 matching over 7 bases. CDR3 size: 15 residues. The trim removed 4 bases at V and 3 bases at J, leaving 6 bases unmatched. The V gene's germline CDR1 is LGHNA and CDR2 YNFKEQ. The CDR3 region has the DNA TGTGCCAGCAGCCCCCCCCGCGGGAGCTACAATGAGCAGTTCTTC. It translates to CASSPPRGSYNEQFF.

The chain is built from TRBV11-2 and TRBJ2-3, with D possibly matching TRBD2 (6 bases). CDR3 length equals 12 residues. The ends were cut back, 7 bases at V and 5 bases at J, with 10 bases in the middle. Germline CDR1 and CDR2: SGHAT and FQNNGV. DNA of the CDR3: TGTGCCAGCATCCAAGCGGGAGATACGCAGTATTTT. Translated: CASIQAGDTQYF.

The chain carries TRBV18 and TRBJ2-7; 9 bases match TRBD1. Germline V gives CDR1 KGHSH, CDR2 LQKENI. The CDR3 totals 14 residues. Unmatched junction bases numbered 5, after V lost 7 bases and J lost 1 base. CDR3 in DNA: TGTGCCAGCTGCCCCGGGACAGGGTCCTACGAGCAGTACTTC. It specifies CASCPGTGSYEQYF.